This record covers a single T cell receptor (beta chain). This clone's antigen is unknown. Base qualities are not recorded, but no much larger clone differs from it by a single base. The sample's time point, from its label and the paper: about 28 days (+/-7) after the second vaccine dose. AZD1222 recipients given second doses at about 4 weeks or at about 12 weeks were pooled, since spike-specific TCR depth and breadth were not found to differ between the two schedules. Samples from vaccinated people were obtained from the UK trials COV001 and COV002, which included a single-blind randomized controlled phase 2/3 trial of AZD1222 (ChAdOx1 nCoV-19) in healthy adults. Trial participant PBMC samples were collected at day 0 and day 28 after the second dose for TCRbeta chain sequencing. Trimming at the junction amounts to 0 bases on V and 8 bases on J, and the germline ends lie 11 bases apart. The cysteine opens and the phenylalanine closes a CDR3 of 13 amino acids. The read is trimmed to its CDR3 DNA, 39 bases read in frame from base 1. The germline V gene supplies CDR1 SGHRS and CDR2 YFSETQ.

The CDR3 regions of human TCRbeta chains were subjected to immunosequencing. Regarding the original processing steps: TCRs in the repertoires were matched against a reference library of SARS-CoV-2-specific TCRs that had been generated with the MIRA antigen-specificity platform. Breadth meant the fraction of unique TCRs that were SARS-CoV-2-associated, whereas depth meant the fraction of total T cells that were SARS-CoV-2-associated. Using the MIRA data, each spike-specific TCR was assigned both to the spike region to which the TCR was reactive and to a CD4 or CD8 class. Log10-transformed breadth and depth values were compared by one-way ANOVA with Sidak's multiple comparisons tests. Imported from immuneACCESS, the table was reduced by TCRdb to in-frame sequences with V and J called. These copies leave out some clones; in studies compared against another copy, an unresolved V gene accounts for under half, and the cause of the remainder is not known. The V and J calls and clone size are taken from that table; D and trimming were inferred from the DNA. For this sample the table gives about 110,000 clones, of which approximately 92% were detected only once. Almost 2.5% of the sample lies in the top ten.

These data belong to a study of T cell responses to AZD1222 COVID-19 vaccine (dated by TCRdb to about 2021). Concerning the study at large: A total of approximately 240 trial participants underwent TCR sequencing, of whom some 210 received two doses of AZD1222 and 26 received two doses of the MenACWY control vaccine. Enrollment into the trials was organized by age into subgroups of 18-55, 56-69 and 70-plus years, and those subgroups contained approximately 160, 26 and 62 TCR-sequenced participants, respectively.

What the research found in general, with its limitations: Spike-specific TCR breadth and depth rose significantly after two AZD1222 doses compared with day 0 and with MenACWY recipients. Nearly half of unique spike-specific TCRs reportedly recognized epitopes outside regions mutated in the B.1.351 and B.1.1.7 variants. The whole spike protein was spanned by vaccine-associated CD4 TCRs, and dominant responses were seen in regions 160-218 and 743-854. In the small 56-69-year group, the increase in depth fell short of significance, most likely because of low power. Conclusions about previously exposed vaccinees are limited, since just six AZD1222 recipients were seropositive for SARS-CoV-2 at baseline. Participants were mostly white British and included more females than males, and it was suggested by the authors that clonal diversity may have been underestimated. No day 14 peak-response samples were available, so repertoires were characterized only after the peak T cell response.

This specimen consisted of peripheral blood, obtained 28 days after the second AZD1222 dose. The sequence is built from TRBV5-1 and TRBJ1-2; the D gene is possibly TRBD1, with 5 bases matching. The receptor's source is an adult who received the AZD1222 COVID-19 vaccine. The DNA is TGCGCCAGCAGCTTGGCCGGTGCAGGGGGCTACACCTTC. This encodes CASSLAGAGGYTF.